The 21 T cell receptor beta chains given below trace back to one sample, sequenced in a study of cytomegalovirus exposure and HLA in healthy donors (dated by TCRdb to 2016 to 2017). Libraries came from the immunoSEQ multiplex PCR assay. For the multiplex PCR, a mixture combining 60 forward primers for TCR Vbeta segments and 13 reverse primers for TCR Jbeta segments was used. TCRdb took over this immuneACCESS table, retaining in-frame rearrangements with V and J assigned. Such tables are incomplete; in checked studies, under half of the missing clones stem from an unresolved V gene, and the remainder is unexplained. This sample gives some 120,000 clones in total; around 84% of them show up just once. The ten most abundant clones make up about 6% of the sample. The sequenced sample was PBMCs. Receptors were obtained from a woman aged 40 to 49 in good health and CMV-seronegative.

The rearrangement uses TRBV5-4 and TRBJ2-5, with TRBD1 identical over 7 bases. Germline CDR1 and CDR2: SGHNT and YYREEE (reference sequence). J lost 1 base, V lost 4 bases, and 4 bases had no gene match. The CDR3 is 14 amino acids. This chain's CDR3 is CASSRGTAQETQYF. CDR3 nucleotide sequence: TGTGCCAGCAGCCGAGGGACAGCCCAAGAGACCCAGTACTTC.

This clone was recorded once. The chain recombines TRBV10-2 with TRBJ2-7; the match to TRBD1 covers 8 bases. CDR3 length: 15 amino acids. The junction had 9 bases not matched to a gene; V was cut back by 3 bases and J by 5 bases. Germline V gene data show CDR1 as WSHSY and CDR2 as SAAADI. This chain's CDR3 is CASSDSGTGSHEQYF. DNA for the CDR3: TGCGCCAGCAGTGATTCCGGGACAGGTTCTCACGAGCAGTACTTC.

V and J are TRBV7-3 and TRBJ1-1; 7 bases agree with TRBD1. The CDR3 extends over 14 amino acids. Germline assignment: CDR1 SGHTA and CDR2 FQGTGA. V trimming: 2 bases; J trimming: 4 bases; junction bases outside the gene matches: 4. CDR3 amino acids: CASSLAGGGTEAFF. The CDR3 coding sequence is TGTGCCAGCAGCTTAGCAGGGGGAGGCACTGAAGCTTTCTTT.

CDR3 sequence (DNA): TGTGCCAGCAAGGCACTAGCATTGGGGTATGCCGGGGAGCTGTTTTTT. This translates into CASKALALGYAGELFF. The rearrangement joins TRBV2 to TRBJ2-2, with D perhaps TRBD2 (6 bases). In germline, CDR1 is SNHLY, CDR2 FYNNEI. The CDR3 length is 16 residues. V was trimmed by 7 bases and J by 6 bases, leaving 21 bases between them.

The chain employs TRBV6-5 and TRBJ1-1; no clear D. This CDR3 contains 14 residues. Trimming took off 6 bases at V and 1 base at J, with 12 bases between the two ends. Germline CDR1 reads MNHEY; CDR2 reads SVGAGI. The CDR3 nucleotides read TGTGCCAGCAGGATCACCCCAGGGAACACTGAAGCTTTCTTT. This sequence encodes CASRITPGNTEAFF.

The rearrangement joins TRBV10-3 to TRBJ2-5; a weak D match, TRBD1 (5 bases). Germline V lookup: CDR1 ENHRY, CDR2 SYGVKD. Trimming left V 2 bases short and J 3 bases short, with 7 bases between. The CDR3 loop spans 13 amino acids. CDR3 sequence (DNA): TGTGCCATCAGTGAGCAGGGAAAAGAGACCCAGTACTTC. This sequence encodes CAISEQGKETQYF.

The chain employs TRBV11-2 and TRBJ2-1, with D possibly being TRBD2 (6 bases). Deletions cut 0 bases from V and 6 bases from J, with 12 bases between. Germline-derived CDR1 and CDR2 are SGHAT and FQNNGV. This CDR3 comprises 15 residues. CDR3 in DNA: TGTGCCAGCAGCTTAGAGCCGGCGGGAAGCAATGAGCAGTTCTTC. Translated, it gives CASSLEPAGSNEQFF. Combining the CDR3 with reference TRBV11-2 and TRBJ2-1 gives the whole variable domain EAGVAQSPRYKIIEKRQSVAFWCNPISGHATLYWYQQILGQGPKLLIQFQNNGVVDDSQLPKDRFSAERLKGVDSTLKIQPAKLEDSAVYLCASSLEPAGSNEQFFGPGTRLTVL.

This chain uses TRBV28 with TRBJ2-4, with 7 bases matching TRBD1. CDR1 MDHEN and CDR2 SYDVKM come from the germline V gene. Unmatched junction bases numbered 3, after V lost 5 bases and J lost 8 bases. This CDR3 is built from 12 residues. CDR3 sequence: CASSQTGDIQYF. CDR3 nucleotides: TGTGCCAGCAGTCAAACAGGGGACATTCAGTACTTC.

V and J are TRBV11-1 and TRBJ1-2, with D possibly matching TRBD1 (5 bases). Germline loops: CDR1 SGHAT, CDR2 FQDESV (reference sequence). Trimming cost V 1 base and J 4 bases, with 13 bases left between them. The CDR3 covers 15 residues. CDR3 amino acids: CASSLGQGGSYGYTF. CDR3 bases: TGTGCCAGCAGCTTAGGCCAGGGCGGGAGCTATGGCTACACCTTC.

The chain is built from TRBV5-8 and TRBJ2-1; D is perhaps TRBD1 (6 bases). The V gene's germline CDR1 is SGHTS and CDR2 YDEGEE. The CDR3 length is 14 residues. V was trimmed by 1 base and J by 1 base, leaving 6 bases between them. In DNA, the CDR3 is TGTGCCAGCAGCTTGACAGGGTCCTACAATGAGCAGTTCTTC. It translates to CASSLTGSYNEQFF.

This chain joins TRBV27 and TRBJ2-5, with D perhaps TRBD2 (6 bases). V was shortened by 1 base and J by 4 bases, with 16 bases between the two germline ends. The germline V gene has CDR1 MNHEY and CDR2 SMNVEV (reference sequence). There are 16 residues in the CDR3. CDR3 in amino acids: CASSLLGAGRRETQYF. The CDR3 region has the DNA TGTGCCAGCAGTTTATTAGGCGCAGGGAGGAGAGAGACCCAGTACTTC.

V and J are TRBV27 and TRBJ2-7, with no clear D. V was shortened by 6 bases and J by 6 bases, with 21 bases between the two germline ends. The CDR3 extends over 15 amino acids. CDR1 is MNHEY and CDR2 is SMNVEV in the germline V gene (reference sequence). This CDR3 is CASSLGGQTSSEQYF. CDR3 bases: TGTGCCAGCAGCCTCGGTGGCCAAACCTCTAGCGAGCAGTACTTC.

The CDR3 DNA follows: TGTGCCAGCAGCCGGCAGGGGGGACTCGGCTATGGCTACACCTTC. This encodes CASSRQGGLGYGYTF. The J gene is TRBJ1-2, the V gene TRBV5-4; 7 bases map to TRBD1. CDR1 and CDR2 (germline): SGHNT, YYREEE (reference sequence). The J segment lost 4 bases and the V segment lost 4 bases, leaving 10 bases of the junction unmatched. The CDR3 totals 15 residues.

V is TRBV6-6 and J is TRBJ2-1; D is unresolved. Germline CDR1 MNHNY, CDR2 SVGAGI (reference sequence). The CDR3 has 12 residues. V lost 4 bases and J 5 bases, leaving 6 bases between the germline ends. The DNA of the CDR3 is TGTGCCAGCAGTTTCAGAAACAATGAGCAGTTCTTC. This encodes CASSFRNNEQFF.

The chain combines TRBV28 with TRBJ1-4, with D maybe TRBD1 (5 bases). The CDR3 spans 15 residues. CDR1 is MDHEN, CDR2 SYDVKM, per germline. Between the trimmed V and J ends, which lost 7 bases and 8 bases, there was a span of 20 bases. CDR3 DNA sequence: TGTGCCAGCACCGAGAATCGGGGGAGTAACGAAAAACTGTTTTTT. This encodes CASTENRGSNEKLFF.

This chain uses TRBV21-1 with TRBJ1-5. TRBV21-1 is described as a pseudogene. The CDR3 is made up of 14 amino acids. CDR3 sequence: CASSWRTQQKPQHF. The CDR3 nucleotides read TGTGCCAGCAGCTGGAGGACTCAGCAAAAGCCCCAGCATTTT.

The chain couples TRBV5-4 to TRBJ2-2, with 11 nucleotides matching TRBD2. CDR1 is SGHNT and CDR2 is YYREEE in the germline V gene (reference sequence). The length of the CDR3 is 16 residues. V shed 4 bases, J shed 1 base, and the junction held 3 bases outside the gene matches. The CDR3 DNA reads as TGTGCCAGCAGCACCGGACTAGCGGGGAACACCGGGGAGCTGTTTTTT. Amino acid sequence: CASSTGLAGNTGELFF.

A few counts support this clone. This chain joins TRBV5-1 and TRBJ2-7, with 8 nucleotides matching TRBD2. The CDR3 runs to 15 residues. The V gene's germline CDR1 is SGHRS and CDR2 YFSETQ. V was pared by 0 bases and J by 0 bases, with 2 bases of the junction left unmatched. The CDR3 region has the DNA TGCGCCAGCAGCTTGGCGGGAGGGAGCTCCTACGAGCAGTACTTC. It codes for CASSLAGGSSYEQYF.

The rearrangement links TRBV27 to TRBJ1-4; maybe TRBD1 (6 bases). Germline lookup yields CDR1 MNHEY and CDR2 SMNVEV (reference sequence). With 3 bases removed from V and 8 bases from J, the gap between germline ends came to 7 bases. The CDR3 spans 12 residues. The CDR3 protein is CASSFRGEKLFF. The CDR3 DNA reads as TGTGCCAGCAGTTTCAGGGGCGAAAAACTGTTTTTT.

V and J are TRBV5-4 and TRBJ2-5, with TRBD2 matching 13 bases. V was pared by 2 bases and J by 3 bases, with 7 bases of the junction left unmatched. CDR1 and CDR2 from the germline V gene are SGHNT and YYREEE (reference sequence). CDR3 length equals 17 residues. The CDR3: CASSLRTSGRGEETQYF. The CDR3 nucleotides are TGTGCCAGCAGCTTAAGAACTAGCGGGAGGGGTGAAGAGACCCAGTACTTC.

The rearrangement joins TRBV19 to TRBJ2-2; tentatively, D is TRBD1 (6 bases). Per the germline V gene, CDR1 is LNHDA and CDR2 is SQIVND (reference sequence). The CDR3 covers 11 residues. V lost 3 bases, J lost 10 bases, and 6 bases lay in between. CDR3 sequence reads: CASSMGAELFF. CDR3 bases: TGTGCCAGTAGTATGGGGGCGGAGCTGTTTTTT.